This T cell receptor beta chain was sequenced for a study of CD8 T cells in Susac syndrome (dated by TCRdb to about 2019). For the study in its entirety: Whether CD8+ T cell activation and differentiation in Susac syndrome was antigen driven was tested using repertoire sequencing. The full study reports these points: The number of individuals in the TCR sequencing and HLA analysis was recognized as being relatively small.

Notes on this clonotype: The antigen it recognizes is unknown. The record has no base qualities; no much larger clone is one base away.

Trimming takes 4 bases off V and 0 bases off J; junction bases not matched to a gene: 12. The CDR3 holds 19 amino acids from the cysteine to the phenylalanine. Only CDR3 DNA remains: 57 bases, in frame from the first base. From a lookup of the germline V gene, CDR1 and CDR2 are SGDLS and YYNGEE. High-throughput TCR beta sequencing profiled peripheral blood CD8+ and CD4+ T cells from healthy donors, Susac syndrome patients and multiple sclerosis patients. The healthy donors served as controls matched for age and sex. Bulk CD8+ and CD4+ T cells were purified magnetically by negative isolation, whereas CD8+ TEMRA cells were enriched by FACS. Blood was drawn into EDTA tubes, processed within 24 hours, and PBMCs were isolated by density gradient centrifugation. PBMCs intended for TCR sequencing were cryopreserved in liquid nitrogen and were subsequently thawed in a 37 degrees C water bath. Purity of sorted or isolated CD4+, CD8+ and CD8+ TEMRA cells was at least 90%.

RNA was extracted using the RNeasy kit, and roughly 0.5 to 1 microgram was reverse transcribed with random hexamers. The immunoSEQ multiplex PCR assay, covering 54 Vbeta and 13 Jbeta segments, was used to amplify TCR beta CDR3 regions. To correct PCR amplification bias, a synthetic template baseline was used for both primer optimization and computational correction. Under the source paper's analysis protocol: Reads were assigned to V, D and J genes according to IMGT and analyzed in immunoSEQ Analyzer, with only productive sequences retained. Clonality was computed as one minus Shannon entropy normalized by log2 of the number of productive unique sequences. For each patient and control, public and private clones were evaluated among the 100 most prevalent clones. A clone was defined as Susac-specific if it was absent from the healthy and MS cohorts, from some 1,100 published viral clones and from other ImmuneACCESS disease sequences. Through fastp at Q25 and MiXCR, TCRdb rebuilt clones from the public reads, retaining in-frame beta chains. For every CDR3 protein sequence, its rows merge into one entry that carries the most common genes and DNA. TCRdb, rather than the study authors, made the V and J calls. The table for this sample lists roughly 200,000 distinct CDR3 sequences; 85% to 95% of them were counted only once. Of the sample, approximately 0.094% is held by the ten largest clones.

The sequenced sample was CD4+ T cells from PBMCs. The source of this sequence is a human donor in good health. This receptor chain uses TRBV9 and TRBJ2-6, with 8 middle bases fitting TRBD2. At the DNA level, the sequence is TGTGCCAGCAGCTCCAGCCCGGGGGGGCCCAACTCTGGGGCCAACGTCCTGACTTTC. This encodes CASSSSPGGPNSGANVLTF.